Listed below are T cell receptor beta chains from one sample, sequenced in a study of blood T cells in healthy people across ages. TCRdb re-analysed the 5' RACE reads in MiXCR, keeping a single row per CDR3 protein. In the table there are about 970,000 distinct CDR3 sequences, 45% to 60% of which are singletons. Sequenced sample: blood. These receptors all stem from a woman aged 55 to 70 in good health. Both conserved end residues are part of each CDR3. A D gene is named only where the DNA matches it firmly. Rows may omit the clone size; those that give it use once, few, many or a size class.

d_call | clone_size | j_call | v_call | cdr3_aa | cdr3_nt
TRBD2 | many | TRBJ2-7 | TRBV29-1 | CSAGREGYEQYF | TGCAGCGCGGGTCGGGAGGGCTACGAGCAGTACTTC
TRBD1 | NA | TRBJ1-5 | TRBV29-1 | CSVGQGGANQPQHF | TGCAGCGTCGGACAGGGGGGTGCCAATCAGCCCCAGCATTTT
NA | many | TRBJ2-7 | TRBV12-3/TRBV12-4 | CASSFGPRYEQYF | TGTGCCAGCAGTTTCGGGCCACGCTACGAGCAGTACTTC
TRBD1 | NA | TRBJ2-7 | TRBV29-1 | CSVRDRVNSEQYF | TGCAGCGTCCGGGACAGGGTAAATTCCGAGCAGTACTTC
NA | NA | TRBJ2-1 | TRBV7-6 | CASSLFDWNEQFF | TGTGCCAGCAGCCTCTTCGACTGGAATGAGCAGTTCTTC
NA | NA | TRBJ2-7 | TRBV28 | CASSFGGESLEQYF | TGTGCCAGCAGTTTCGGGGGAGAGTCTTTGGAGCAGTACTTC
NA | NA | TRBJ1-1 | TRBV29-1 | CSVGVTPGDGAFF | TGCAGCGTTGGTGTAACCCCCGGCGATGGAGCTTTCTTT
NA | NA | TRBJ2-1 | TRBV28 | CASSGSSRNEQFF | TGTGCCAGCAGCGGGTCCAGCCGGAATGAGCAGTTCTTC
TRBD1 | NA | TRBJ2-5 | TRBV12-3/TRBV12-4 | CASSHTGTGRGKYF | TGTGCCAGCAGTCACACCGGGACAGGAAGGGGGAAGTACTTC
NA | NA | TRBJ1-1 | TRBV6-5 | CASSYLSLGNTEAFF | TGTGCCAGCAGTTACTTGTCATTGGGGAACACTGAAGCTTTCTTT
NA | NA | TRBJ2-1 | TRBV24-1 | CATSPRSGSSYNEQFF | TGTGCCACGTCCCCCCGTAGCGGAAGCTCCTACAATGAGCAGTTCTTC
TRBD2 | NA | TRBJ2-3 | TRBV30 | CAWSRLAGGDTQYF | TGTGCCTGGAGTAGACTAGCGGGAGGAGATACGCAGTATTTT
TRBD1 | few | TRBJ2-7 | TRBV29-1 | CSVGLGQGFNEQYF | TGCAGCGTGGGCCTGGGACAGGGGTTTAACGAGCAGTACTTC
TRBD2 | NA | TRBJ2-3 | TRBV29-1 | CSVVPAGRGTDTQYF | TGCAGCGTTGTCCCGGCGGGGAGGGGCACAGATACGCAGTATTTT
NA | NA | TRBJ2-5 | TRBV18 | CASSPGRAQHQETQYF | TGTGCCAGCTCACCGGGGCGAGCGCAGCATCAAGAGACCCAGTACTTC
NA | NA | TRBJ1-1 | TRBV20-1 | CSATRQSEAFF | TGCAGTGCCACTCGACAGTCAGAAGCTTTCTTT
TRBD1 | NA | TRBJ2-6 | TRBV20-1 | CSARDWGQASGANVLTF | TGCAGTGCTAGAGATTGGGGACAGGCCTCTGGGGCCAACGTCCTGACTTTC
TRBD2 | few | TRBJ2-7 | TRBV28 | CASSLAGAIYEQYF | TGTGCCAGCAGTTTAGCGGGAGCGATCTACGAGCAGTACTTC
TRBD2 | few | TRBJ2-7 | TRBV18 | CASSPPVQRGSYEQYF | TGTGCCAGCTCACCACCGGTACAGCGGGGTTCCTACGAGCAGTACTTC
TRBD2 | NA | TRBJ2-7 | TRBV11-1 | CASSLEISGSADEQYF | TGTGCCAGCAGCTTAGAGATTAGCGGGAGTGCGGATGAGCAGTACTTC
NA | NA | TRBJ2-5 | TRBV5-1 | CASSLVVRSVYNEQYF | TGCGCCAGCAGCTTGGTGGTCAGATCCGTTTACAATGAGCAGTACTTC
NA | NA | TRBJ2-2 | TRBV12-3/TRBV12-4 | CASSLWTGELFF | TGTGCCAGCAGTTTGTGGACCGGGGAGCTGTTTTTT
NA | few | TRBJ2-7 | TRBV27 | CASSSTGFSYEQYF | TGTGCCAGCAGTTCCACAGGTTTCTCCTACGAGCAGTACTTC
TRBD2 | NA | TRBJ2-1 | TRBV5-1 | CASSPSGTGLWTSGRNEQFF | TGCGCCAGCAGCCCCTCCGGGACAGGTCTTTGGACTAGCGGGAGGAATGAGCAGTTCTTC
NA | NA | TRBJ2-7 | TRBV5-5 | CASSLTGVYNEQYF | TGTGCCAGCAGTCTTACGGGGGTCTACAATGAGCAGTACTTC
NA | few | TRBJ2-5 | TRBV12-3/TRBV12-4 | CASSATRRKQYF | TGTGCCAGCAGTGCTACCAGACGGAAGCAGTACTTC
NA | NA | TRBJ1-2 | TRBV20-1 | CSASQGKGSGGYTF | TGCAGTGCTAGTCAAGGGAAGGGGTCTGGAGGCTACACCTTC
TRBD1 | NA | TRBJ1-1 | TRBV7-8 | CASSQGDIHTEAFF | TGTGCCAGCTCTCAGGGGGACATCCACACTGAAGCTTTCTTT
TRBD1 | NA | TRBJ2-1 | TRBV11-2 | CASSRQGVSYLSYNEQFF | TGTGCCAGCAGCCGACAGGGGGTCTCCTACCTATCCTACAATGAGCAGTTCTTC
TRBD2 | NA | TRBJ2-1 | TRBV30 | CAWSEAGVHNEQFF | TGTGCCTGGAGTGAAGCGGGAGTACACAATGAGCAGTTCTTC
NA | few | TRBJ2-3 | TRBV6-5 | CASSYGSDTQYF | TGTGCCAGCAGTTACGGCTCAGATACGCAGTATTTT
TRBD2 | many | TRBJ2-3 | TRBV12-3/TRBV12-4 | CASSSLAGADTQYF | TGCGCCAGCAGCTCCCTAGCGGGAGCAGATACGCAGTATTTT
NA | NA | TRBJ1-5 | TRBV7-9 | CASSSDRELFRNQPQHF | TGTGCCAGCAGCTCGGATCGGGAATTATTTCGGAATCAGCCCCAGCATTTT
TRBD2 | NA | TRBJ2-7 | TRBV10-3 | CAISEERDYEQYF | TGTGCCATCAGTGAGGAGCGGGATTACGAGCAGTACTTC